The TCR beta chain under discussion was sequenced for a study of graft-versus-host responses after intestinal transplantation. Concerning this clone: What it binds is not known.

Study-wide findings and caveats: Early post-transplant HvG declines tracked with peak circulating GvH clone levels.

TCRdb keeps only in-frame clones here, not all; method: immunoSEQ multiplex PCR. Of around 40,000 clones detected, roughly 95% appear once; the ten largest clones hold 0.2% to 0.25%. Trimming left V 4 bases short and J 4 bases short, with 16 bases between. The CDR3 runs to 15 residues. CDR1 is MNHNY, CDR2 SVGAGI, per germline (reference sequence). The TCR originated in a human donor who was the organ donor for an intestinal transplant. The gene calls are TRBV6-6 and TRBJ1-1; perhaps TRBD1 as D (5 bases). The sample here was unstimulated CD4+ T cells sorted from spleen or lymph node cells, taken before transplant. This CDR3 is CASSSPGGVGTEAFF. In DNA form, the CDR3 reads TGTGCCAGCAGTTCCCCCGGGGGGGTGGGCACTGAAGCTTTCTTT.